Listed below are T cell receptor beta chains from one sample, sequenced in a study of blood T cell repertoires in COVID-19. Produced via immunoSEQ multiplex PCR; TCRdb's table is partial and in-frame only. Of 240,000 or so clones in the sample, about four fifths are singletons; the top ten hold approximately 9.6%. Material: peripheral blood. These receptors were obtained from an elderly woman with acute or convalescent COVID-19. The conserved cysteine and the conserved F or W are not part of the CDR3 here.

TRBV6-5 ASSNRGRGTGYT
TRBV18 ASSVGQGAYGYT
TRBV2 ASTLRGGRTDTQY
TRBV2 ASSRTGEWTYNSPLH
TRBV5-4 ASSTERGGRDTQY
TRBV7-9 ASSLASGSGTDTQY
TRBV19 ASSTLRQGGSTDTQY
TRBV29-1 SVLTGQGRETQY
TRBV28 ASRAPGQGIGYT
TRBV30 AWTRKGAGYGYT
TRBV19 ASTLTGNKPLSNTEAF
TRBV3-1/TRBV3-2 ASSQERGAQAQY
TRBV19 ASRAKGYREQY
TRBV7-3 ASSMVGTSGGLYNEQF
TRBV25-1 ASSDTRVGYGYT
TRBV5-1 ASSLVSGAAGELF
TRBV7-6 ASSLYSGKSANTGELF
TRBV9 ASSEPGVTEAF
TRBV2 ASSEAGRGIILAKNIQY
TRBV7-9 ASSLGVAGGEAF
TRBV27 ASSLNSYEKLF
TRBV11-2 ASSFWTGAFNEQF
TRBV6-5 ASSPQPSNQPQH
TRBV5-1 ASSLDGGQGNQPQH
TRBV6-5 ASRATGLLNTEAF
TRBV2 ASSEEGREVETQY
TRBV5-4 ASSLELAGPLNEQF
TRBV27 ASSLGRATEAF
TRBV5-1 ASSLGPGGEKLF
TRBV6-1 ASSDASRAPNQPQH
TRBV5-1 ASRTGALEKLF
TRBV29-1 SAADSYLRGYT
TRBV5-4 ASSLEGLAGQSSYNEQF
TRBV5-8 ASSFTTGASGQPQH
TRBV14 ASSQDRGTEAF
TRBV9 ASSVGPGGPNTGELF
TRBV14 ASSKTRDSSPLH
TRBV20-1 SASLAATQAGYT
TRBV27 ASSYTGGTGELF
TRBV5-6 ASSLGLAGEQY
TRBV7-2 ASSFYPSLSYNEQF
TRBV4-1 ASSQGQFNQPQH
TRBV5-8 ASRRGRGSYGYT
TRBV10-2 ASRLTTGQGNYGYT
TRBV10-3 AISSYPEAETQY
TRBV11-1 ASSPGTSQETQY
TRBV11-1 ASSSESSYNEQF
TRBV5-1 ASSFGAGASSYEQY
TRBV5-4 ASSFRRDGYT
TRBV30 AWSAGLAGEQY
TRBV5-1 ASSFQGSGFGYT